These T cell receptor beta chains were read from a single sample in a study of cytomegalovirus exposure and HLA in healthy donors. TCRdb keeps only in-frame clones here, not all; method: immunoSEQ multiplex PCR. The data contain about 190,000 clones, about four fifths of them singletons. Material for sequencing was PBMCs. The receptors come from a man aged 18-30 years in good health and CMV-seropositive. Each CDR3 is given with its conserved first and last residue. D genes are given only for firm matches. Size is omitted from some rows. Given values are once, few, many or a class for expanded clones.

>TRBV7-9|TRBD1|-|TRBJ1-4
TGTGCCAGCTCCGACAGGGGAGGCGAAAAACTGTTTTTT
CASSDRGGEKLFF
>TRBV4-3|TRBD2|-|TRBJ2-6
TGCGCCAGCAGCCAAGTTGCGGGAGTAAGTTCTGGGGCCAACGTCCTGACTTTC
CASSQVAGVSSGANVLTF
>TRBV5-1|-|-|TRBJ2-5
TGCGCCAGCAGCTTGGGCCGGGATGCCCAAGAGACCCAGTACTTC
CASSLGRDAQETQYF
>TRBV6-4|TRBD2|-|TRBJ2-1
TGTGCCAGCGGGGCGGGAGAAGTGAGTGAGCAGTTCTTC
CASGAGEVSEQFF
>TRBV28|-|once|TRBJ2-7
TGTGCCAGCAGTTTCGGGGGCGAGCAGTACTTC
CASSFGGEQYF
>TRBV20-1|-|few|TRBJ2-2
TGCAGTGCTAGATCGACCGGGGAGCTGTTTTTT
CSARSTGELFF
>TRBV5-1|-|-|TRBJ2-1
TGCGCCAGCAGCTTGACGGGTAAGACGATGAGCAATGAGCAGTTCTTC
CASSLTGKTMSNEQFF
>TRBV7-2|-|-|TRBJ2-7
TGTGCCAGCAGCTCCTCCAGGACATCCTACGAGCAGTACTTC
CASSSSRTSYEQYF
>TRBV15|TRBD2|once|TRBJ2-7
TGTGCCACCAGCAGTGGAGGGACTACTCGCGAGCAGTACTTC
CATSSGGTTREQYF
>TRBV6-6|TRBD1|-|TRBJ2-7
TGTGCCAGCAGGGAGACACGGACAGGGGGACACGAGCAGTACTTC
CASRETRTGGHEQYF
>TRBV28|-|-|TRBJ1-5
TGTGCCAGCGCAGGAGGTTGGAATCAGCCCCAGCATTTT
CASAGGWNQPQHF